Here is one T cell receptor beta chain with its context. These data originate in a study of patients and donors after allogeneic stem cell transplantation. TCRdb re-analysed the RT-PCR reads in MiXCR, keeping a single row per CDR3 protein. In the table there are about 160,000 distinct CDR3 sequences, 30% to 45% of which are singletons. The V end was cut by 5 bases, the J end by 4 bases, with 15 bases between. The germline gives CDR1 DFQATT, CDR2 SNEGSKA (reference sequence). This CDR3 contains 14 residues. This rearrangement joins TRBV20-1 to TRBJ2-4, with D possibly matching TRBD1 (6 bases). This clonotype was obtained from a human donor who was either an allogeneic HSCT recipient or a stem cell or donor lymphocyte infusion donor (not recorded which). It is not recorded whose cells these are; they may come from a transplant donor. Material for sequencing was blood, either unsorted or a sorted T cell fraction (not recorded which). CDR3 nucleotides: TGCAGTGCTGGGGGCGGCCTCGGGAAAAACATTCAGTACTTC. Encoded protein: CSAGGGLGKNIQYF.